Below, 22 T cell receptor beta chains from the same sample are listed, as sequenced in a study of blood T cell repertoires in COVID-19. Using immunoSEQ multiplex PCR, the repertoire was profiled, and TCRdb retains in-frame clones only, with some absent. Of approximately 150,000 clones listed, approximately 90% are singletons. The sample consisted of peripheral blood. The receptors stem from a human donor in a cohort sampled during active COVID-19.

The V gene is TRBV3-1 (or the pseudogene TRBV3-2), the J gene TRBJ2-7; the match to TRBD2 covers 10 bases. Germline V lookup: CDR1 LGHDT, CDR2 YNNKEL (reference sequence). V lost 0 bases to trimming and J lost 4 bases; unmatched junction nucleotides: 9. The CDR3 loop spans 17 amino acids. CDR3 in DNA: TGTGCCAGCAGCCAAGATCCTAGCGGGAGTCTGGTTTACGAGCAGTACTTC. This translates into CASSQDPSGSLVYEQYF.

The J gene is TRBJ1-4, the V gene TRBV5-1; D is unresolved. The CDR3 length is 15 residues. Germline CDR1 reads SGHRS; CDR2 reads YFSETQ. V dropped 1 base and J dropped 7 bases, with 14 bases sitting between them. CDR3 sequence reads: CASSLKAGNGEKLFF. CDR3 bases: TGCGCCAGCAGCTTGAAGGCGGGGAACGGTGAAAAACTGTTTTTT.

Only a few counts were recorded for this clone. The sample carries other DNA sequences with the same CDR3. V gene TRBV7-9 combines with J gene TRBJ2-7; the D is unclear. V dropped 3 bases and J dropped 0 bases, with 3 bases sitting between them. The CDR3 is 12 residues long. The germline gives CDR1 SEHNR, CDR2 FQNEAQ (reference sequence). The CDR3, as DNA: TGTGCCAGCAGCTTTAGCTCCTACGAGCAGTACTTC. This sequence encodes CASSFSSYEQYF.

The V call is TRBV3-1 (or the pseudogene TRBV3-2), the J call TRBJ2-2, with TRBD1 matching over 9 bases. The CDR3 extends over 15 amino acids. Germline V CDR1 and CDR2: LGHDT, YNNKEL (reference sequence). The junction had 8 bases not matched to a gene; V was cut back by 6 bases and J by 6 bases. Here the CDR3 reads CASSKTGGKAGELFF. CDR3 nucleotide sequence: TGTGCCAGCAGTAAGACAGGGGGGAAGGCCGGGGAGCTGTTTTTT.

This chain connects TRBV30 to TRBJ1-1, with D possibly being TRBD1 (5 bases). The CDR3 totals 15 residues. Germline V gene data show CDR1 as GTSNPN and CDR2 as SVGIG (reference sequence). The V end was cut by 5 bases, the J end by 3 bases, with 19 bases between. CDR3 amino acids: CAWGSLGAPDTEAFF. In nucleotides, the CDR3 is TGTGCCTGGGGGTCTTTAGGGGCGCCGGACACTGAAGCTTTCTTT. Full variable domain (outside the CDR3, taken from reference TRBV30 and TRBJ1-1): SQTIHQWPATLVQPVGSPLSLECTVEGTSNPNLYWYRQAAGRGLQLLFYSVGIGQISSEVPQNLSASRPQDRQFILSSKKLLLSDSGFYLCAWGSLGAPDTEAFFGQGTRLTVV.

The chain employs TRBV28 and TRBJ2-7; 14 nucleotides line up with TRBD2. The CDR3 covers 17 residues. The ends lost 10 bases at V and 2 bases at J; junction bases unmatched: 13. Germline values: CDR1 MDHEN, CDR2 SYDVKM. The CDR3 sequence is CATLLPGLAGGTYEQYF. In DNA form, the CDR3 reads TGTGCCACCCTCTTGCCCGGACTAGCGGGGGGAACCTACGAGCAGTACTTC.

This clone has ten or more counts. V is TRBV6-5 and J is TRBJ1-5, with a possible D match to TRBD1 (5 bases). Germline V gene data show CDR1 as MNHEY and CDR2 as SVGAGI. This CDR3 is 15 amino acids long. Trimming cost V 10 bases and J 7 bases, with 23 bases left between them. CDR3 in DNA: TGTGCCACAACCGAAATTACAGGTGTATCACAGCCCCAGCATTTT. The encoded protein is CATTEITGVSQPQHF.

The chain is built from TRBV7-2 and TRBJ1-3; TRBD1 is a possible D gene (5 bases). This CDR3 contains 16 residues. The V end lost 4 bases, the J end lost 0 bases, and 13 bases lay between the germline ends. Germline-derived CDR1 and CDR2 are SGHTA and FQGNSA. In nucleotides, the CDR3 is TGTGCCAGCAGCTCCTGGGCCGGGGGCTCTGGAAACACCATATATTTT. It specifies CASSSWAGGSGNTIYF. Supplemented by reference TRBV7-2 and TRBJ1-3, the full variable domain reads GAGVSQSPSNKVTEKGKDVELRCDPISGHTALYWYRQSLGQGLEFLIYFQGNSAPDKSGLPSDRFSAERTGGSVSTLTIQRTQQEDSAVYLCASSSWAGGSGNTIYFGEGSWLTVV.

The rearrangement uses TRBV7-3 and TRBJ1-5; D is possibly TRBD1 (5 bases). The CDR3 is 13 amino acids. Looked up from germline, CDR1 is SGHTA and CDR2 is FQGTGA. Trimming pared 2 bases from V and 6 bases from J, leaving 8 bases between. The CDR3 coding sequence is TGTGCCAGCAGCTTACAGGGAGGTCAGCCCCAGCATTTT. Translating it yields CASSLQGGQPQHF.

The chain combines TRBV18 with TRBJ2-5; 7 bases are a match to TRBD1. With 1 base clipped from V and 0 bases from J, the junction kept 5 bases outside the gene matches. Germline lookup yields CDR1 KGHSH and CDR2 LQKENI. The CDR3 is 16 residues long. CDR3 residues: CASSPQGTAYQETQYF. The CDR3 nucleotides are TGTGCCAGCTCACCACAGGGGACAGCCTACCAAGAGACCCAGTACTTC.

This chain connects TRBV4-1 to TRBJ2-7; 11 nucleotides match TRBD1. The V gene end was trimmed by 1 base and the J gene end by 4 bases; junction bases not matched to a gene: 6. CDR3 length: 16 amino acids. Germline V gene sequence: CDR1 MGHRA, CDR2 YSYEKL. The CDR3, as DNA: TGCGCCAGCAGCCAAGCGTGGGGACAGGGGGTATACGAGCAGTACTTC. Protein product: CASSQAWGQGVYEQYF.

The chain employs TRBV3-1 (or the pseudogene TRBV3-2) and TRBJ2-7, with D possibly being TRBD2 (7 bases). The germline CDR1 and CDR2 sequences are LGHDT and YNNKEL (reference sequence). The V end was cut by 3 bases, the J end by 2 bases, with 17 bases between. The CDR3 totals 16 residues. In DNA, the CDR3 is TGTGCCAGCAGCCAGTTCTTGTGGGGGGGCCCCTACGAGCAGTACTTC. This sequence encodes CASSQFLWGGPYEQYF.

The chain is built from TRBV14 and TRBJ2-7; D is ambiguous. This CDR3 is built from 15 residues. Germline CDR1 is SGHDN and CDR2 is FVKESK. V lost 1 base to trimming and J lost 0 bases, with 10 bases between them. CDR3 sequence (DNA): TGTGCCAGCAGCCAAGGGATGGCAGGCTCCTACGAGCAGTACTTC. Translated, it gives CASSQGMAGSYEQYF.

This sequence joins TRBV15 and TRBJ1-1; possibly TRBD1 for D (5 bases). Germline V gene lookup returns CDR1 LNHNV and CDR2 YYDKDF (reference sequence). The CDR3 contains 14 residues. V gave up 1 base and J gave up 4 bases, with 10 bases separating them. CDR3 sequence (DNA): TGTGCCACCAGCAGAGTTGGGGGGAGCACTGAAGCTTTCTTT. Translation gives CATSRVGGSTEAFF. The variable domain in full, with the rest retrieved from reference TRBV15 and TRBJ1-1, is DAMVIQNPRYQVTQFGKPVTLSCSQTLNHNVMYWYQQKSSQAPKLLFHYYDKDFNNEADTPDNFQSRRPNTSFCFLDIRSPGLGDTAMYLCATSRVGGSTEAFFGQGTRLTVV.

The chain links TRBV11-2 to TRBJ2-7; a possible D gene is TRBD2 (6 bases). The CDR3 covers 17 residues. Trimming removed 5 bases at V and 5 bases at J, with 25 bases between. Germline-derived CDR1 and CDR2 are SGHAT and FQNNGV. In DNA, the CDR3 is TGTGCCAGCAGCCCCCCCGGATGGGCGGGGAGGCGGGACGAGCAGTACTTC. Protein: CASSPPGWAGRRDEQYF.

The rearrangement links TRBV9 to TRBJ2-7, with a tentative D call TRBD2 (5 bases). V dropped 0 bases and J dropped 3 bases, with 10 bases sitting between them. The CDR3 totals 14 residues. The germline gives CDR1 SGDLS, CDR2 YYNGEE. CDR3 nucleotides: TGTGCCAGCAGCGTAGGCAGTGGAGGCTACGAGCAGTACTTC. This encodes CASSVGSGGYEQYF.

This chain joins TRBV24-1 and TRBJ1-1; possibly TRBD1 for D (5 bases). V was clipped by 10 bases and J by 8 bases, with 16 bases between them. The CDR3 is 12 residues long. CDR1 is KGHDR and CDR2 is SFDVKD in the germline V gene. CDR3 region: CATSMEGREAFF. The CDR3 bases are TGTGCCACGAGTATGGAGGGGCGGGAAGCTTTCTTT.

The chain carries TRBV18 and TRBJ2-1; 10 nucleotides align to TRBD1. The germline V gene encodes CDR1 KGHSH and CDR2 LQKENI. The CDR3 extends over 15 amino acids. V was clipped by 1 base and J by 5 bases; unmatched bases: 2. The CDR3 sequence: CASSPRTGGNNEQFF. The CDR3 nucleotides are TGTGCCAGCTCACCACGGACAGGGGGGAACAATGAGCAGTTCTTC.

The rearrangement joins TRBV5-1 to TRBJ2-5; 7 bases map to TRBD1. The germline V gene encodes CDR1 SGHRS and CDR2 YFSETQ. Trimming removed 3 bases from V and 5 bases from J; junction bases left unmatched: 4. The CDR3 covers 13 residues. The CDR3 DNA reads as TGCGCCAGCAGCTCCGGACAGGTTGAGACCCAGTACTTC. This translates into CASSSGQVETQYF.

For the CDR3, the DNA is TGTGCCAGTAGTATATTAGATGGCTACACCTTC. Residues: CASSILDGYTF. This sequence joins TRBV19 and TRBJ1-2, with D hard to call. The germline gives CDR1 LNHDA, CDR2 SQIVND (reference sequence). The CDR3 has 11 amino acids. V lost 2 bases and J 6 bases, leaving 4 bases between the germline ends.

The chain carries TRBV10-1 and TRBJ2-7; 7 bases agree with TRBD1. The germline gives CDR1 WNHNN, CDR2 SYGVQD (reference sequence). CDR3 length: 15 amino acids. V gave up 6 bases and J gave up 3 bases; unmatched junction bases: 11. The CDR3 here is CASRVPGQSIYEQYF. The CDR3 region has the DNA TGCGCCAGCAGGGTTCCGGGACAGTCGATCTACGAGCAGTACTTC.

The chain employs TRBV21-1 and TRBJ1-5; the table's D call, TRBD1, was not checked against the DNA. TRBV21-1 is designated a pseudogene. The CDR3 is made up of 14 amino acids. In nucleotides, the CDR3 is TGTGCCATGATCAACAGGGGTAGCAATCAGCCCCAGCATTTT. It translates to CAMINRGSNQPQHF.